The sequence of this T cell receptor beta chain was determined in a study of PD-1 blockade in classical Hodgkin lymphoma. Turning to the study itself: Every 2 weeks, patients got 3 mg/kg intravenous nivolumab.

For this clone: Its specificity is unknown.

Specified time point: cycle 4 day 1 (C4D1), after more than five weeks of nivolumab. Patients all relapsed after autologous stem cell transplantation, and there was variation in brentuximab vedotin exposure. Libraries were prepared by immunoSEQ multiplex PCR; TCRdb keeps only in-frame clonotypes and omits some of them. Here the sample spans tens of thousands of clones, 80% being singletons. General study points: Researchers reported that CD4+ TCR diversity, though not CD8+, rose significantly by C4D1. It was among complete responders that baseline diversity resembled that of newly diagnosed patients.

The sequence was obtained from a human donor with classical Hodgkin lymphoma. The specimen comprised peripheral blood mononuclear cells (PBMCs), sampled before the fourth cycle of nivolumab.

The chain's CDR3 is CASSLVQGADTQYF. The CDR3 nucleotides read TGTGCCAGCAGCTTAGTACAGGGGGCAGATACGCAGTATTTT. The chain carries TRBV7-9 and TRBJ2-3; TRBD1 matches at 8 bases. CDR3 size: 14 residues. The germline V gene encodes CDR1 SEHNR and CDR2 FQNEAQ (reference sequence). V lost 1 base and J lost 4; bases outside the gene matches: 1.